The 17 T cell receptor beta chains given below trace back to one sample, sequenced in a study of blood T cell repertoires in COVID-19. The assay was immunoSEQ multiplex PCR, and TCRdb's table has in-frame clones only and misses some. The sample comprises 100,000 to 150,000 clones, 85% to 90% of which are singletons, and approximately 8.1% rests with the top ten. The sequenced material came from peripheral blood. The source is a man between 50 and 59 years old with acute or convalescent COVID-19.

This clone was detected once. The chain links TRBV19 to TRBJ2-5, with 7 bases identical to TRBD1. With V trimmed by 4 bases and J by 5 bases, 7 bases remained unmatched. The germline V gene encodes CDR1 LNHDA and CDR2 SQIVND (reference sequence). This CDR3 is built from 14 residues. The CDR3 DNA sequence: TGTGCCAGTAGTACCCGGACAGGCTTGGAGACCCAGTACTTC. Its protein product is CASSTRTGLETQYF.

The rearrangement joins TRBV24-1 to TRBJ2-7, with TRBD2 matching 8 bases. The CDR3 covers 12 residues. CDR1 is KGHDR, CDR2 SFDVKD, per germline. V was pared by 1 base and J by 11 bases, with 3 bases of the junction left unmatched. CDR3 sequence: CATSDFGGVKYF. The CDR3 DNA reads as TGTGCCACCAGTGATTTCGGGGGGGTAAAGTACTTC.

V gene TRBV2 combines with J gene TRBJ1-2; 8 bases fit TRBD1. This CDR3 has 14 amino acids. After removal of 6 bases from V and 4 bases from J, the junction contained 7 bases not matched to a gene. CDR1 and CDR2 (germline): SNHLY, FYNNEI. CDR3 sequence reads: CASSEQGDIYGYTF. CDR3 bases: TGTGCCAGCAGCGAACAGGGGGATATCTATGGCTACACCTTC.

The genes are TRBV30 and TRBJ2-1; TRBD2 might be the D (6 bases). The germline CDR1 and CDR2 sequences are GTSNPN and SVGIG (reference sequence). Trimming shortened V by 1 base and J by 8 bases, and 9 bases separated the two germline ends. There are 12 residues in the CDR3. CDR3 sequence: CAWSGRGHEQFF. CDR3 nucleotides: TGTGCCTGGAGTGGGCGGGGACATGAGCAGTTCTTC.

V usage is TRBV5-4 and J usage is TRBJ2-2; TRBD2 matches 9 bases. Losses at the gene ends were 0 bases for V and 6 bases for J; bases not matched to a gene: 6. There are 16 residues in the CDR3. The germline V gene has CDR1 SGHNT and CDR2 YYREEE (reference sequence). This CDR3 is CASSLALAGRSGELFF. The DNA of the CDR3 is TGTGCCAGCAGCTTGGCGCTAGCGGGACGTTCCGGGGAGCTGTTTTTT.

The J gene is TRBJ1-1, the V gene TRBV27; 7 bases line up with TRBD1. The CDR3 covers 16 residues. The germline V gene encodes CDR1 MNHEY and CDR2 SMNVEV (reference sequence). V shed 6 bases, J shed 1 base, and the junction held 11 bases outside the gene matches. The DNA of the CDR3 is TGTGCCAGCAGACTAGGGACAGCAACTGCGAACACTGAAGCTTTCTTT. Its translation is CASRLGTATANTEAFF.

The genes are TRBV6-2 or TRBV6-3 and TRBJ2-5, with D possibly matching TRBD2 (5 bases). The CDR3 is 16 amino acids. The V end was cut by 0 bases, the J end by 2 bases, with 13 bases between. CDR1 is MNHEY, CDR2 SVGEGT, per germline. CDR3 in amino acids: CASSYSIAPGQETQYF. The CDR3 DNA reads as TGTGCCAGCAGTTACTCGATAGCGCCCGGGCAAGAGACCCAGTACTTC.

The chain has TRBV6-5 and TRBJ2-7; 10 nucleotides align to TRBD2. Germline V gene lookup returns CDR1 MNHEY and CDR2 SVGAGI. V was clipped by 6 bases and J by 2 bases; unmatched bases: 7. The CDR3 has 15 residues. CDR3 in amino acids: CASRAGTSDTYEQYF. The CDR3 coding sequence is TGTGCCAGCAGGGCCGGGACTAGCGATACCTACGAGCAGTACTTC.

This clone was seen just once. The chain couples TRBV24-1 to TRBJ1-5; 11 nucleotides align to TRBD1. The CDR3 spans 16 residues. J gave up 7 bases and V 3 bases, and 7 bases lay outside the gene matches. Germline CDR1 and CDR2: KGHDR and SFDVKD. CDR3 loop: CATSDGQGAGGQPQHF. The CDR3 nucleotides read TGTGCCACCAGTGATGGACAGGGGGCTGGAGGGCAGCCCCAGCATTTT.

This sequence joins TRBV18 and TRBJ2-1; 13 bases match TRBD2. The germline V gene encodes CDR1 KGHSH and CDR2 LQKENI. V trimming: 3 bases; J trimming: 9 bases; junction bases outside the gene matches: 8. The CDR3 covers 16 residues. The CDR3 DNA sequence: TGTGCCAGCTCACCTCAACTAGCGGGAGGGCCGAGTGAGCAGTTCTTC. Translation: CASSPQLAGGPSEQFF. Full variable domain (remainder filled in from reference TRBV18 and TRBJ2-1): NAGVMQNPRHLVRRRGQEARLRCSPMKGHSHVYWYRQLPEEGLKFMVYLQKENIIDESGMPKERFSAEFPKEGPSILRIQQVVRGDSAAYFCASSPQLAGGPSEQFFGPGTRLTVL.

The rearrangement joins TRBV19 to TRBJ1-2; D call uncertain. The ends were cut back, 5 bases at V and 2 bases at J, with 9 bases in the middle. Germline-derived CDR1 and CDR2 are LNHDA and SQIVND (reference sequence). The CDR3 has 13 residues. Here the CDR3 reads CASSPSQNYGYTF. CDR3 coding DNA: TGTGCCAGTAGTCCTTCCCAGAACTATGGCTACACCTTC.

Only a few counts were recorded for this clone. The chain combines TRBV18 with TRBJ1-3; D remains ambiguous. The CDR3 loop spans 18 amino acids. From germline, CDR1 is KGHSH and CDR2 LQKENI. V shed 1 base and J shed 4 bases, with 20 bases lying between them. The CDR3: CASSPRYQAGLSGNTIYF. Written as DNA, the CDR3 is TGTGCCAGCTCACCACGTTATCAGGCAGGCCTCTCGGGAAACACCATATATTTT.

The genes are TRBV6-1 and TRBJ2-1, with TRBD2 matching over 12 bases. V dropped 6 bases and J dropped 3; count of bases not matched to a gene: 3. The CDR3 has 15 residues. Germline values: CDR1 MNHNS, CDR2 SASEGT. The CDR3 loop reads CASSRTSGDYNEQFF. CDR3 DNA sequence: TGTGCCAGCAGCCGGACTAGCGGGGACTACAATGAGCAGTTCTTC.

The chain is built from TRBV5-1 and TRBJ2-3; TRBD2 matches 10 bases. Germline V gene data show CDR1 as SGHRS and CDR2 as YFSETQ. V was clipped by 4 bases and J by 2 bases; unmatched bases: 4. There are 15 residues in the CDR3. This CDR3 reads CASSPGLAVTDTQYF. In nucleotides, the CDR3 is TGCGCCAGCAGCCCCGGACTAGCGGTCACAGATACGCAGTATTTT.

The chain recombines TRBV6-5 with TRBJ2-4, with 10 bases matching TRBD1. This CDR3 spans 15 amino acids. Germline lookup yields CDR1 MNHEY and CDR2 SVGAGI. V gave up 5 bases and J gave up 5 bases; unmatched junction bases: 6. The CDR3 bases are TGTGCCAGCAGTAAGGGTGGACAGGGGGAAAACATTCAGTACTTC. This codes for CASSKGGQGENIQYF.

This chain uses TRBV2 with TRBJ1-1, with D possibly matching TRBD1 (5 bases). There are 12 residues in the CDR3. Trimming removed 7 bases at V and 2 bases at J, with 8 bases between. Germline CDR1 is SNHLY and CDR2 is FYNNEI. The CDR3 DNA follows: TGTGCCAGCATCCAGGGAAACACTGAAGCTTTCTTT. This gives the protein CASIQGNTEAFF. Variable domain in full (rest from reference TRBV2 and TRBJ1-1): EPEVTQTPSHQVTQMGQEVILRCVPISNHLYFYWYRQILGQKVEFLVSFYNNEISEKSEIFDDQFSVERPDGSNFTLKIRSTKLEDSAMYFCASIQGNTEAFFGQGTRLTVV.

The V gene is TRBV13, the J gene TRBJ2-2; 8 bases align to TRBD1. The CDR3 covers 14 residues. V shed 5 bases, J shed 6 bases, and the junction held 5 bases outside the gene matches. Germline CDR1 PRHDT, CDR2 FYEKMQ (reference sequence). The CDR3 region has the DNA TGTGCCAGCAGCACCCCGGACAGGGCCGGGGAGCTGTTTTTT. It is translated as CASSTPDRAGELFF.